This TCR beta chain was documented in a study of OX40 agonist ivuxolimab in advanced cancers. For context, the study as a whole: Ivuxolimab was a fully human IgG2 agonistic monoclonal antibody targeting the costimulatory receptor OX40 (CD134). Intravenous ivuxolimab was administered to patients every 2 weeks at six dose levels: 0.01, 0.1, 0.3, 1.5, 3 and 10 mg/kg. Of the roughly 52 dose-escalation patients, hepatocellular carcinoma was present in about 20, melanoma in around 15, renal cell carcinoma in 9 and head and neck cancer in 9. In the dose-escalation cohort, 75% to 85% of patients were male, and the mean age was 60 years with a range of roughly 20 to 85. Patients were allowed to have had prior anti-PD-1, anti-PD-L1 or anti-CTLA-4 therapy, and around 40% of the dose-escalation patients had previously received checkpoint inhibitors. Partial responses occurred in three dose-escalation patients, of whom one had hepatocellular carcinoma and two had cutaneous melanoma. The purpose of peripheral TCRbeta sequencing was to test whether ivuxolimab changed TCR sequence diversity and led to clonal T-cell expansion. The paper describes the monotherapy dose-escalation part (N = 52 patients) of the phase I trial of ivuxolimab.

Paper-wide results and their limitations: On average, CD8+ T cells showed more expanded clones than CD4+ T cells after ivuxolimab. Which antigens the clonally expanded peripheral T cells were specific for was not determined. Low levels of normalized T-cell clonal expansion were also seen in some patients who did not respond. Partial responders in the 0.1-3.0 mg/kg groups had among the lowest normalized peripheral clonal expansion, especially among CD8+ T cells. Clonal expansion of both CD4+ and CD8+ blood T cells was observed from baseline to week 6 at doses 0.1 to 3.0 mg/kg.

Genomic DNA was isolated from the sorted cells so that the TCRbeta CDR3 region could be sequenced. The immunoSEQ Assay was used to sequence the TCRbeta CDR3 regions. Entries here come from immuneACCESS through TCRdb and include only in-frame sequences with V and J called. Some clones fail to appear in such tables; in the studies checked, an unresolved V gene covers under half of the shortfall, and the cause of the remainder is unknown. Recorded for this sample are about 31,000 clones; 79% of them occurred a single time. Jointly, the top ten make up about 15% of the sample. Based on the germline V gene, the CDR1 and CDR2 sequences are SGHRS and YFSETQ. Including the terminal cysteine and phenylalanine, the CDR3 comprises 16 residues. Only CDR3 DNA is held: 48 bases, read in frame from base 1. The V end gives up 4 bases and the J end 4 bases, leaving 5 bases in the junction not matched to a gene. A word on this clone: The antigen it recognizes is unknown. Base qualities are missing; no much larger clone stands one base away.

Patients with autoimmune disease history or receiving systemic immunosuppression were excluded from the trial. Peripheral blood for TCR sequencing was drawn from every dose cohort at baseline, at cycle 4 day 1 and at cycle 7 day 1. Samples were obtained from an open-label, multicenter, first-in-human phase I dose-escalation trial of ivuxolimab. Adults with locally advanced or metastatic melanoma, renal cell carcinoma, hepatocellular carcinoma or head and neck squamous cell carcinoma were enrolled in the trial. Before TCR sequencing, CD4+ T cells and CD8+ T cells were sorted from peripheral blood as separate populations.

Sample: CD4+ or CD8+ T cells sorted from blood, taken in a trial of the OX40 agonist ivuxolimab. The sequence is built from TRBV5-1 and TRBJ2-1, with 13 bases in between that match TRBD2. This receptor was obtained from an adult with an advanced solid tumor such as melanoma, head and neck, liver or kidney cancer. Here the CDR3 is given as CASSLGTSGAYNEQFF. The DNA sequence reads TGCGCCAGCAGCCTAGGGACTAGCGGGGCTTACAATGAGCAGTTCTTC.